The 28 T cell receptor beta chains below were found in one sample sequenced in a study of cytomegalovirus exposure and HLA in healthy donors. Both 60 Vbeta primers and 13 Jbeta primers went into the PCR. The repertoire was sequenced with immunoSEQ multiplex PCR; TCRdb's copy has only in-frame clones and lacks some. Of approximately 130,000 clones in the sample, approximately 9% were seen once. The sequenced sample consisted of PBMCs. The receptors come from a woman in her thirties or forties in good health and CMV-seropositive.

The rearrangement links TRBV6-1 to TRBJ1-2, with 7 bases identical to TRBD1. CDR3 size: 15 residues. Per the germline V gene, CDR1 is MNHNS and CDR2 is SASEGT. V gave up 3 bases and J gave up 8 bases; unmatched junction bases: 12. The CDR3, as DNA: TGTGCCAGCAGTGACCCCAATTCGGGACAGCGGGGCTACACCTTC. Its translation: CASSDPNSGQRGYTF.

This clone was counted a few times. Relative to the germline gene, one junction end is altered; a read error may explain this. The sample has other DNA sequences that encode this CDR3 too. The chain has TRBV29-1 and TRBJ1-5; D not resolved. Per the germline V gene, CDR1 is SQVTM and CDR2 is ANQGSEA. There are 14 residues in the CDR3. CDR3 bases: TGCAGCGTCATCCTTGGGAGTAGCAATCAACCCCAGCATTTT. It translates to CSVILGSSNQPQHF.

CDR3 residues: CASSRTSGVIGIVQFF. CDR3 bases: TGTGCCAGTAGTAGGACTAGCGGGGTTATAGGGATTGTGCAGTTCTTC. The chain has TRBV19 and TRBJ2-1; 12 nucleotides match TRBD2. The CDR3 length is 16 residues. J was trimmed by 12 bases and V by 4 bases; bases with no gene match: 13. Germline V gene sequence: CDR1 LNHDA, CDR2 SQIVND (reference sequence). Supplemented by reference TRBV19 and TRBJ2-1, the full variable domain reads DGGITQSPKYLFRKEGQNVTLSCEQNLNHDAMYWYRQDPGQGLRLIYYSQIVNDFQKGDIAEGYSVSREKKESFPLTVTSAQKNPTAFYLCASSRTSGVIGIVQFFGPGTRLTVL.

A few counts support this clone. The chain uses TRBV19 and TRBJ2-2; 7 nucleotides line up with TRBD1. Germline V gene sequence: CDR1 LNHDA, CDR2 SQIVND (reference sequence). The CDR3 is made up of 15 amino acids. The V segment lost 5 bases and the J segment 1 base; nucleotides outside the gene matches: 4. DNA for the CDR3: TGTGCCAGTAGTCTCCGGACAGGGAACACCGGGGAGCTGTTTTTT. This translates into CASSLRTGNTGELFF.

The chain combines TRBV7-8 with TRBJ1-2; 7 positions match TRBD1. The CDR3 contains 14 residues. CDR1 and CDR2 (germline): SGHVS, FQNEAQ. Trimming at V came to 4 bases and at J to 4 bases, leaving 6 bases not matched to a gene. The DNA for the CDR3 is TGTGCCAGCAGCTCCGACAGGGTTGGCTATGGCTACACCTTC. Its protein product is CASSSDRVGYGYTF.

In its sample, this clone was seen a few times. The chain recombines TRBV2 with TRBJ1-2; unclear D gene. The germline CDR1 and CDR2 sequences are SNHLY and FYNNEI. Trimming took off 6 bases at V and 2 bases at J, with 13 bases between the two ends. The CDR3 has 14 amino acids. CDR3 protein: CASSSQARNYGYTF. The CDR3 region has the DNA TGTGCCAGCAGCTCCCAGGCCCGGAACTATGGCTACACCTTC.

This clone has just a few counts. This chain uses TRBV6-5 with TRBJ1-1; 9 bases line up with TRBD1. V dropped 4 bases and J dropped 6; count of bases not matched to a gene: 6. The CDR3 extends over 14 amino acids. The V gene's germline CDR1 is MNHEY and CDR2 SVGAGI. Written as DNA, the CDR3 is TGTGCCAGCAGTTTAACCAACAGGGGGCCTGAAGCTTTCTTT. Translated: CASSLTNRGPEAFF.

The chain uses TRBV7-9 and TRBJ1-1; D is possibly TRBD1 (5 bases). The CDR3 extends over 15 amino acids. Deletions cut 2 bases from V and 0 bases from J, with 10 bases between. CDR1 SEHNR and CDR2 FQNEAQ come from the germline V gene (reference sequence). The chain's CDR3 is CASSLFDSLNTEAFF. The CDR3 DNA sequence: TGTGCCAGCAGCTTATTCGACAGTTTGAACACTGAAGCTTTCTTT.

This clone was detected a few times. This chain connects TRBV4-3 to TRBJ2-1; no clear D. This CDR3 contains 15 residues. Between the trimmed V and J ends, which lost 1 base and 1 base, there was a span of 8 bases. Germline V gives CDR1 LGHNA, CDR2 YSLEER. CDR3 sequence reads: CASSQASRSYNEQFF. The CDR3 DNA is TGCGCCAGCAGCCAAGCGTCACGGTCCTACAATGAGCAGTTCTTC.

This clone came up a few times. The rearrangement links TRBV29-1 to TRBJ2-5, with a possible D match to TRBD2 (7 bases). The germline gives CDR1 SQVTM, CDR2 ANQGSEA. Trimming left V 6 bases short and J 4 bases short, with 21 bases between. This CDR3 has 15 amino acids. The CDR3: CSVRSSGGRTETQYF. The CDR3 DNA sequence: TGCAGCGTGCGGAGCTCGGGGGGCAGGACAGAGACCCAGTACTTC.

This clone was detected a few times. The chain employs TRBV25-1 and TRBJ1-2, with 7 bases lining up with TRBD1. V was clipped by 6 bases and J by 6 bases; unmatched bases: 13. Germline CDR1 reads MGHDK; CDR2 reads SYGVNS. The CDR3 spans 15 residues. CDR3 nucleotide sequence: TGTGCCAGCAGCGTAAGAATCCGGGACAGTGATGGCTACACCTTC. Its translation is CASSVRIRDSDGYTF.

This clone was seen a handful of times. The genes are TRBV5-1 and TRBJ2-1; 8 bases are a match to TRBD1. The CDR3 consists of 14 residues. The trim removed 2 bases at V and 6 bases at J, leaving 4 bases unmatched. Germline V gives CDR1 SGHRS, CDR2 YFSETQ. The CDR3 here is CASSFGQGGNEQFF. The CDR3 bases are TGCGCCAGCAGCTTCGGACAGGGCGGCAATGAGCAGTTCTTC.

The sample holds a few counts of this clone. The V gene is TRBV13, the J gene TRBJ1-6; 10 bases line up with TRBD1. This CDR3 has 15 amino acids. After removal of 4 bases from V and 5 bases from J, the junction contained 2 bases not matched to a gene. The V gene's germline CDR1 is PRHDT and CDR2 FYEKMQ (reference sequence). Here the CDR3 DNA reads TGTGCCAGCAGCTCCGGGACAGGGGATAATTCACCCCTCCACTTT. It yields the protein CASSSGTGDNSPLHF.

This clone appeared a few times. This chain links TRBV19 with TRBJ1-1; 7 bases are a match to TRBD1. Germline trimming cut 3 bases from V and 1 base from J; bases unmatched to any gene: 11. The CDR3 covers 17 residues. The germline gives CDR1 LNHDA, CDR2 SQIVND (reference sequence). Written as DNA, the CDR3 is TGTGCCAGTAGTATGACGGGACAGTCAAGAAAGAACACTGAAGCTTTCTTT. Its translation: CASSMTGQSRKNTEAFF.

CDR3 amino acids: CASSLDGSGNTIYF. CDR3 in DNA: TGTGCCAGCAGCTTAGACGGCTCTGGAAACACCATATATTTT. The chain links TRBV7-8 to TRBJ1-3, with D uncertain. Germline V lookup: CDR1 SGHVS, CDR2 FQNEAQ. V was trimmed by 1 base and J by 0 bases, leaving 4 bases between them. CDR3 size: 14 residues.

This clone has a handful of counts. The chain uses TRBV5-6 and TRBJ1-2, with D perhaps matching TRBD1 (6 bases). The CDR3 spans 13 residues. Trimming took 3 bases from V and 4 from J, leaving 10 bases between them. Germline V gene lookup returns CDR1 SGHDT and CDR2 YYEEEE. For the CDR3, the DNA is TGTGCCAGCAGCTCAGGACAGAGCTATGGCTACACCTTC. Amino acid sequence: CASSSGQSYGYTF.

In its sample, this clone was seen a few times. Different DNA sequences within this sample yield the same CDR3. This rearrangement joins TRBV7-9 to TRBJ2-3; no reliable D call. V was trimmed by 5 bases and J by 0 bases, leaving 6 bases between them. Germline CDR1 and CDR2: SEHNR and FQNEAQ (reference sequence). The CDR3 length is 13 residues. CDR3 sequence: CASSPGSTDTQYF. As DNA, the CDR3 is TGTGCCAGCAGCCCCGGGAGCACAGATACGCAGTATTTT.

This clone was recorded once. The CDR3 DNA sequence: TGTGCCAGTAGATTAGACATCAGGGGGAGCTCCTACAATGAGCAGTTCTTC. Amino acids: CASRLDIRGSSYNEQFF. V usage is TRBV19 and J usage is TRBJ2-1; 7 nucleotides line up with TRBD1. Trimming at V came to 6 bases and at J to 0 bases, leaving 11 bases not matched to a gene. CDR1 LNHDA and CDR2 SQIVND come from the germline V gene (reference sequence). The CDR3 is 17 residues long. Filled out from reference TRBV19 and TRBJ2-1, the complete variable domain reads DGGITQSPKYLFRKEGQNVTLSCEQNLNHDAMYWYRQDPGQGLRLIYYSQIVNDFQKGDIAEGYSVSREKKESFPLTVTSAQKNPTAFYLCASRLDIRGSSYNEQFFGPGTRLTVL.

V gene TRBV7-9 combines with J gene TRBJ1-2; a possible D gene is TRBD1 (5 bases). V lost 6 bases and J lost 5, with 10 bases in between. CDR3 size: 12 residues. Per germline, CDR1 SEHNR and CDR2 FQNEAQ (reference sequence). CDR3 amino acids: CASSFRGYGYTF. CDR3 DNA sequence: TGTGCCAGCAGTTTTCGGGGGTATGGCTACACCTTC.

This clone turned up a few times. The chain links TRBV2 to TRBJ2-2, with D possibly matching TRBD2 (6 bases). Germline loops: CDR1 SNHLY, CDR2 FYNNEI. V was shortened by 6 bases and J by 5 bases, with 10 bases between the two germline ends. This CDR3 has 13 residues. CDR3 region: CASSGTLTGELFF. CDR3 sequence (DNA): TGTGCCAGCAGCGGGACTTTGACCGGGGAGCTGTTTTTT.

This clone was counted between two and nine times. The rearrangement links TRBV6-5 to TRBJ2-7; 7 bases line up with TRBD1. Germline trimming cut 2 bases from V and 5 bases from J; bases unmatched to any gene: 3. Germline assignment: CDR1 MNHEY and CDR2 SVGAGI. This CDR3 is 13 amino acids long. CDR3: CASSYEQGNEQYF. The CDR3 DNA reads TGTGCCAGCAGTTACGAACAGGGGAACGAGCAGTACTTC.

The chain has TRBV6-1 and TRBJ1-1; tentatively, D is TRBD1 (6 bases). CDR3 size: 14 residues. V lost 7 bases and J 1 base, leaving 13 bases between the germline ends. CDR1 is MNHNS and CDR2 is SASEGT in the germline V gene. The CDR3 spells CASTSRGRNTEAFF. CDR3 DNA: TGTGCCAGCACCTCGAGGGGGAGGAACACTGAAGCTTTCTTT.

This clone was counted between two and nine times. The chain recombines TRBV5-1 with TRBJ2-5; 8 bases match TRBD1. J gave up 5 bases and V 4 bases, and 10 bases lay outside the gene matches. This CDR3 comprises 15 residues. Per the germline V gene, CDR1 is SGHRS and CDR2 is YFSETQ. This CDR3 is CASSNHRGSGETQYF. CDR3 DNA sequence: TGCGCCAGCAGCAATCACAGGGGGTCGGGGGAGACCCAGTACTTC.

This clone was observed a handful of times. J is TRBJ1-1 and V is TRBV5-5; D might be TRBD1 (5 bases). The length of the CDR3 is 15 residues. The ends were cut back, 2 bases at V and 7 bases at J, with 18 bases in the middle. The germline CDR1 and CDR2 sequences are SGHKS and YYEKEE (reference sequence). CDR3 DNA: TGTGCCAGCAGCTTAGCCTTCTGGGGGGGGAATGAAGCTTTCTTT. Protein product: CASSLAFWGGNEAFF.

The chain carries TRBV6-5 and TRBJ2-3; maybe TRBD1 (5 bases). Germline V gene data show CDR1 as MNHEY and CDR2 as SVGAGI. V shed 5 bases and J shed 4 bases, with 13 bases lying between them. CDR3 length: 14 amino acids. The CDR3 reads CASSATAWADTQYF. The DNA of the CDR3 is TGTGCCAGCAGTGCGACAGCCTGGGCAGATACGCAGTATTTT.

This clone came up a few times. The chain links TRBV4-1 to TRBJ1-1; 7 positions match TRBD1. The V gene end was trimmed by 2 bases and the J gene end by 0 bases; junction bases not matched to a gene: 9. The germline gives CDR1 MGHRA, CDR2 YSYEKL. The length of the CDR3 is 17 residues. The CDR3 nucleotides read TGCGCCAGCAGCCAACCAATCGGACAGGACATGAACACTGAAGCTTTCTTT. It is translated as CASSQPIGQDMNTEAFF.

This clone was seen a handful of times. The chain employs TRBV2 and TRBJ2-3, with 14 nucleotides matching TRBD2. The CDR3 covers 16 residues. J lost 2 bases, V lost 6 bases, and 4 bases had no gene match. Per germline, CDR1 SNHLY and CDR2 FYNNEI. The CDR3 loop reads CASRKGLAGATDTQYF. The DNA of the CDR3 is TGTGCCAGCAGGAAGGGACTAGCGGGGGCCACAGATACGCAGTATTTT. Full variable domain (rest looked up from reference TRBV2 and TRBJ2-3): EPEVTQTPSHQVTQMGQEVILRCVPISNHLYFYWYRQILGQKVEFLVSFYNNEISEKSEIFDDQFSVERPDGSNFTLKIRSTKLEDSAMYFCASRKGLAGATDTQYFGPGTRLTVL.

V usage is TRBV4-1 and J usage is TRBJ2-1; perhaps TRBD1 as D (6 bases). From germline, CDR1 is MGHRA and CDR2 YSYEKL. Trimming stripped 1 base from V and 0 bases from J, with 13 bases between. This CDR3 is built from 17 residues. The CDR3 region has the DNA TGCGCCAGCAGCCAAGTAGGTGGGGGCCTCTCCTACAATGAGCAGTTCTTC. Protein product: CASSQVGGGLSYNEQFF.